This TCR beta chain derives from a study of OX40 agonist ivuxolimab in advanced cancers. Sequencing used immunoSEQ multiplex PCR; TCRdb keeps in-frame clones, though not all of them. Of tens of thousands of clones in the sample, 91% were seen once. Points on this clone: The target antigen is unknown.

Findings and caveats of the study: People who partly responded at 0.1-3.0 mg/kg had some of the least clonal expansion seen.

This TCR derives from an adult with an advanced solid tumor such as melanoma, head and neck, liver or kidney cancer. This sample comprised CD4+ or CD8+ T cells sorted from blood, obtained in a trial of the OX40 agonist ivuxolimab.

The CDR3 nucleotides read TGTGCCAGCGAAAACCGAGGCGGTTACTACGAGCAGTACTTC. Translation gives CASENRGGYYEQYF. The gene calls are TRBV6-1 and TRBJ2-7, with D hard to call. This CDR3 is 14 amino acids long. Between the trimmed V and J ends, which lost 8 bases and 3 bases, there was a span of 17 bases. CDR1 MNHNS and CDR2 SASEGT come from the germline V gene.